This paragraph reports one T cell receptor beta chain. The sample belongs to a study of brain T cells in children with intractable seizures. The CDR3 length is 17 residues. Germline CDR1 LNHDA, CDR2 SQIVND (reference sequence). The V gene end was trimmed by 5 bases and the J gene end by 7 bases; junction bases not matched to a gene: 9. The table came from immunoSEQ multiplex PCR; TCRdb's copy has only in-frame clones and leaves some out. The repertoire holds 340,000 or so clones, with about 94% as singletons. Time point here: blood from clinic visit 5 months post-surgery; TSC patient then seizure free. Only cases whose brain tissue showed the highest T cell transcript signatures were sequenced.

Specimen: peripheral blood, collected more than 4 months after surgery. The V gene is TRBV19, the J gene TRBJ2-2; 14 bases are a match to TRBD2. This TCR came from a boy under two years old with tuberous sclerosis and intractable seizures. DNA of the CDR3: TGTGCCAGTAGTCCTCGAGGACTAGCGGGAGGACGCGGGGAGCTGTTTTTT. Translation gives CASSPRGLAGGRGELFF.